This is a list of T cell receptor beta chains from one sample in a study of shared clonotypes between healthy human individuals. Clones were sequenced by immunoSEQ multiplex PCR, and TCRdb holds only the in-frame ones, with some missing. This sample yields hundreds of thousands of clones, of which roughly 95% are seen a single time; 0.11% belongs to the top ten. The sequencing input was naive CD8+ T cells sorted from blood. All receptors come from a woman aged 25 to 39 in good health. Each CDR3 is given with its conserved first and last residue. D genes are given only for firm matches. Expanded clones get a size class; other rows say once, few or many, or leave the size out.

abundance: NA; v_gene: TRBV30; d_gene: NA; j_gene: TRBJ2-7; CDR3nt: TGTGCCTGGAGGAACCCGGGAATGTACGAGCAGTACTTC; CDR3aa: CAWRNPGMYEQYF
abundance: NA; v_gene: TRBV5-4; d_gene: TRBD2; j_gene: TRBJ2-5; CDR3nt: TGTGCCAGCACACTAGCGGAGCAAGAGACCCAGTACTTC; CDR3aa: CASTLAEQETQYF
abundance: NA; v_gene: TRBV29-1; d_gene: NA; j_gene: TRBJ1-1; CDR3nt: TGCAGCTGCTACAGGGACGGATTTCCTGAAGCTTTCTTT; CDR3aa: CSCYRDGFPEAFF
abundance: NA; v_gene: TRBV14; d_gene: TRBD1; j_gene: TRBJ2-7; CDR3nt: TGTGCCAGCAGCCAGGACAGGGGGCGATCCTACGAGCAGTACTTC; CDR3aa: CASSQDRGRSYEQYF
abundance: NA; v_gene: TRBV9; d_gene: NA; j_gene: TRBJ2-2; CDR3nt: TGTGCCAGCAGCCTTTCAGGGGTACCCACCGGGGAGCTGTTTTTT; CDR3aa: CASSLSGVPTGELFF
abundance: NA; v_gene: TRBV28; d_gene: NA; j_gene: TRBJ2-2; CDR3nt: TGTGCCAGCAGTTTACGTGGGACCGGGGAGCTGTTTTTT; CDR3aa: CASSLRGTGELFF
abundance: NA; v_gene: TRBV4-1; d_gene: NA; j_gene: TRBJ2-2; CDR3nt: TGCGCCAGCAGCCAAGTTAGGGGGGAGCTGTTTTTT; CDR3aa: CASSQVRGELFF
abundance: NA; v_gene: TRBV19; d_gene: NA; j_gene: TRBJ2-3; CDR3nt: TGTGCCAGTAGTATGATAACCACAGATACGCAGTATTTT; CDR3aa: CASSMITTDTQYF
abundance: once; v_gene: TRBV7-9; d_gene: NA; j_gene: TRBJ2-5; CDR3nt: TGTGCCAGCAGTCTAGAGACCCAGTACTTC; CDR3aa: CASSLETQYF
abundance: NA; v_gene: TRBV6-6; d_gene: NA; j_gene: TRBJ1-1; CDR3nt: TGTGCCAGCAGTTCGGACAGTTTGAACACTGAAGCTTTCTTT; CDR3aa: CASSSDSLNTEAFF
abundance: few; v_gene: TRBV10-3; d_gene: TRBD1; j_gene: TRBJ2-7; CDR3nt: TGTGCCATCAGTGGACAGGGAGAGTCCTACGAGCAGTACTTC; CDR3aa: CAISGQGESYEQYF
abundance: few; v_gene: TRBV28; d_gene: TRBD2; j_gene: TRBJ2-7; CDR3nt: TGTGCCAGCAATGATGCAGCGGGAGTCGGAAATGAGCAGTACTTC; CDR3aa: CASNDAAGVGNEQYF
abundance: NA; v_gene: TRBV28; d_gene: NA; j_gene: TRBJ2-3; CDR3nt: TGTGCCAGCAGTTTCTTCGAGGATGAGGCAGATACGCAGTATTTT; CDR3aa: CASSFFEDEADTQYF
abundance: NA; v_gene: TRBV2; d_gene: NA; j_gene: TRBJ2-5; CDR3nt: TGTGCCAGCAGTGCGCGGCAGGGGGAGACCCAGTACTTC; CDR3aa: CASSARQGETQYF
abundance: NA; v_gene: TRBV7-8; d_gene: TRBD2; j_gene: TRBJ2-7; CDR3nt: TGTGCCAGCAGCTTACAGCGGGAGTACCTCGAGCAGTACTTC; CDR3aa: CASSLQREYLEQYF
abundance: NA; v_gene: TRBV7-8; d_gene: NA; j_gene: TRBJ2-7; CDR3nt: TGTGCCAGCAGTCTGGAGGGGGCCTCCCACTACGAGCAGTACTTC; CDR3aa: CASSLEGASHYEQYF
abundance: NA; v_gene: TRBV4-1; d_gene: NA; j_gene: TRBJ2-1; CDR3nt: TGCGCCAGCAGCCAAGAGCCTGGGCTAGCTGAGCAGTTCTTC; CDR3aa: CASSQEPGLAEQFF
abundance: NA; v_gene: TRBV27; d_gene: NA; j_gene: TRBJ1-5; CDR3nt: TGTGCCAGCAGTCCCTCCGGTAGTCAGCCCCAGCATTTT; CDR3aa: CASSPSGSQPQHF
abundance: NA; v_gene: TRBV10-2; d_gene: NA; j_gene: TRBJ2-7; CDR3nt: TGCGCCAGCAGTGACCCGATCTCCGCCTACGAGCAGTACTTC; CDR3aa: CASSDPISAYEQYF
abundance: once; v_gene: TRBV19; d_gene: TRBD2; j_gene: TRBJ2-2; CDR3nt: TGTGCCAGTAGTATCATCGCGGGAGCGACCACCGGGGAGCTGTTTTTT; CDR3aa: CASSIIAGATTGELFF
abundance: NA; v_gene: TRBV6-5; d_gene: TRBD1; j_gene: TRBJ1-2; CDR3nt: TGTGCCAGCCGGACAGGTCTTGGCTATGGCTACACCTTC; CDR3aa: CASRTGLGYGYTF
abundance: NA; v_gene: TRBV5-1; d_gene: TRBD1; j_gene: TRBJ1-1; CDR3nt: TGCGCCAGCAGCTTGAAGGGACAGGGGGCTCTTGAAGCTTTCTTT; CDR3aa: CASSLKGQGALEAFF
abundance: NA; v_gene: TRBV28; d_gene: NA; j_gene: TRBJ2-4; CDR3nt: TGTGCCACCACTCCGATTTCCCTAGCCAAAAACATTCAGTACTTC; CDR3aa: CATTPISLAKNIQYF
abundance: NA; v_gene: TRBV7-9; d_gene: TRBD2; j_gene: TRBJ2-7; CDR3nt: TGTGCCAGCAGCAGGGGCGGGGGACGGAGCTACGAGCAGTACTTC; CDR3aa: CASSRGGGRSYEQYF
abundance: NA; v_gene: TRBV27; d_gene: NA; j_gene: TRBJ2-6; CDR3nt: TGTGCCAGCAGTTTTGAGGGTGATCACCTCTCTGGGGCCAACGTCCTGACTTTC; CDR3aa: CASSFEGDHLSGANVLTF
abundance: NA; v_gene: TRBV19; d_gene: NA; j_gene: TRBJ2-5; CDR3nt: TGTGCCAGTACCACCCTCGAGGGAGTGCCGTACTTC; CDR3aa: CASTTLEGVPYF
abundance: NA; v_gene: TRBV27; d_gene: NA; j_gene: TRBJ2-5; CDR3nt: TGTGCCAGCAGTTTATCGTCAGCGAAAGAGACCCAGTACTTC; CDR3aa: CASSLSSAKETQYF
abundance: NA; v_gene: TRBV21-1; d_gene: NA; j_gene: TRBJ2-3; CDR3nt: TGTGCCAGCAGCCCCCATAACAGGGGGCACTCCACAGATACGCAGTATTTT; CDR3aa: CASSPHNRGHSTDTQYF
abundance: NA; v_gene: TRBV7-9; d_gene: TRBD1; j_gene: TRBJ2-3; CDR3nt: TGTGCCAGCAGCGCCGGGACAGCTAGCACAGATACGCAGTATTTT; CDR3aa: CASSAGTASTDTQYF
abundance: NA; v_gene: TRBV28; d_gene: TRBD1; j_gene: TRBJ1-4; CDR3nt: TGTGCCAGCAGTTTGACAGGGAGAACTAATGAAAAACTGTTTTTT; CDR3aa: CASSLTGRTNEKLFF
abundance: NA; v_gene: TRBV5-6; d_gene: NA; j_gene: TRBJ2-7; CDR3nt: TGTGCCAGCAGCAGGGACCCTTCCTACGAGCAGTACTTC; CDR3aa: CASSRDPSYEQYF
abundance: NA; v_gene: TRBV7-9; d_gene: NA; j_gene: TRBJ2-1; CDR3nt: TGTGCCAGCAGCATTCCCGGGACTGCATCCTACAATGAGCAGTTCTTC; CDR3aa: CASSIPGTASYNEQFF
abundance: few; v_gene: TRBV27; d_gene: NA; j_gene: TRBJ2-7; CDR3nt: TGTGCCAGCAGCCAGAGGGGCCTAGGCTACGAGCAGTACTTC; CDR3aa: CASSQRGLGYEQYF
abundance: NA; v_gene: TRBV19; d_gene: NA; j_gene: TRBJ2-2; CDR3nt: TGTGCCAGTAGTTCCCCCGGGACACTAATCACCGGGGAGCTGTTTTTT; CDR3aa: CASSSPGTLITGELFF
abundance: NA; v_gene: TRBV27; d_gene: TRBD1; j_gene: TRBJ2-1; CDR3nt: TGTGCCAGCACGGGACAGGGATACAATGAGCAGTTCTTC; CDR3aa: CASTGQGYNEQFF
abundance: NA; v_gene: TRBV6-6; d_gene: TRBD2; j_gene: TRBJ2-1; CDR3nt: TGTGCCAGCAGCCCTAAGCGGGAGGGCCCCTACAATGAGCAGTTCTTC; CDR3aa: CASSPKREGPYNEQFF
abundance: NA; v_gene: TRBV9; d_gene: NA; j_gene: TRBJ2-7; CDR3nt: TGTGCCAGCAGCGTAGGGGATGGAAGCTCCTACGAGCAGTACTTC; CDR3aa: CASSVGDGSSYEQYF
abundance: NA; v_gene: TRBV5-1; d_gene: NA; j_gene: TRBJ2-1; CDR3nt: TGCGCCAGCAGCCAGACTACGGGAATATACAATGAGCAGTTCTTC; CDR3aa: CASSQTTGIYNEQFF
abundance: NA; v_gene: TRBV27; d_gene: TRBD2; j_gene: TRBJ2-5; CDR3nt: TGTGCCAGCAGTTTAGGTATCGGTAGCGGGAGTTTCCAAGAGACCCAGTACTTC; CDR3aa: CASSLGIGSGSFQETQYF
abundance: NA; v_gene: TRBV7-6; d_gene: TRBD1; j_gene: TRBJ2-3; CDR3nt: TGTGCCAGCAGCCCCCGACAGGGAGATACGCAGTATTTT; CDR3aa: CASSPRQGDTQYF
abundance: once; v_gene: TRBV11-2; d_gene: NA; j_gene: TRBJ2-7; CDR3nt: TGTGCCAGCAGCTCCAGGGAGGCCTACGAGCAGTACTTC; CDR3aa: CASSSREAYEQYF